The source of this T cell receptor (beta chain) is a study of blood T cells in healthy people across ages. A word on this clonotype: The target antigen is unknown.

The second PCR ran roughly 7 to 12 cycles with a sample-barcoded 5' primer and J-beta primers. Researchers report that each sample yielded at least 2.5 million CDR3-containing paired-end reads. MiXCR, run by TCRdb on the 5' RACE reads, gives a single entry per CDR3 protein. The sample consists of around 1,500,000 distinct CDR3 sequences, 25% to 30% of them appearing once. PBMCs numbering at least 6 million were isolated per sample. Deletions cut 0 bases from V and 3 bases from J, with 13 bases between. The CDR3 covers 15 residues. Germline assignment: CDR1 SGHRS and CDR2 YFSETQ. Study results and caveats: Diversity estimates drawn from one million T cells were deemed underestimates. More naive CD4+ cells and higher diversity were found in long-lived than in aged donors.

The clonotype originates from a woman aged 25-40 years in good health. Sample: blood. The rearrangement joins TRBV5-1 to TRBJ2-7; the D is unclear. This CDR3 is CASSLDPSSRYEQYF. The CDR3 nucleotides are TGCGCCAGCAGCTTGGATCCCAGCAGCCGCTACGAGCAGTACTTC.